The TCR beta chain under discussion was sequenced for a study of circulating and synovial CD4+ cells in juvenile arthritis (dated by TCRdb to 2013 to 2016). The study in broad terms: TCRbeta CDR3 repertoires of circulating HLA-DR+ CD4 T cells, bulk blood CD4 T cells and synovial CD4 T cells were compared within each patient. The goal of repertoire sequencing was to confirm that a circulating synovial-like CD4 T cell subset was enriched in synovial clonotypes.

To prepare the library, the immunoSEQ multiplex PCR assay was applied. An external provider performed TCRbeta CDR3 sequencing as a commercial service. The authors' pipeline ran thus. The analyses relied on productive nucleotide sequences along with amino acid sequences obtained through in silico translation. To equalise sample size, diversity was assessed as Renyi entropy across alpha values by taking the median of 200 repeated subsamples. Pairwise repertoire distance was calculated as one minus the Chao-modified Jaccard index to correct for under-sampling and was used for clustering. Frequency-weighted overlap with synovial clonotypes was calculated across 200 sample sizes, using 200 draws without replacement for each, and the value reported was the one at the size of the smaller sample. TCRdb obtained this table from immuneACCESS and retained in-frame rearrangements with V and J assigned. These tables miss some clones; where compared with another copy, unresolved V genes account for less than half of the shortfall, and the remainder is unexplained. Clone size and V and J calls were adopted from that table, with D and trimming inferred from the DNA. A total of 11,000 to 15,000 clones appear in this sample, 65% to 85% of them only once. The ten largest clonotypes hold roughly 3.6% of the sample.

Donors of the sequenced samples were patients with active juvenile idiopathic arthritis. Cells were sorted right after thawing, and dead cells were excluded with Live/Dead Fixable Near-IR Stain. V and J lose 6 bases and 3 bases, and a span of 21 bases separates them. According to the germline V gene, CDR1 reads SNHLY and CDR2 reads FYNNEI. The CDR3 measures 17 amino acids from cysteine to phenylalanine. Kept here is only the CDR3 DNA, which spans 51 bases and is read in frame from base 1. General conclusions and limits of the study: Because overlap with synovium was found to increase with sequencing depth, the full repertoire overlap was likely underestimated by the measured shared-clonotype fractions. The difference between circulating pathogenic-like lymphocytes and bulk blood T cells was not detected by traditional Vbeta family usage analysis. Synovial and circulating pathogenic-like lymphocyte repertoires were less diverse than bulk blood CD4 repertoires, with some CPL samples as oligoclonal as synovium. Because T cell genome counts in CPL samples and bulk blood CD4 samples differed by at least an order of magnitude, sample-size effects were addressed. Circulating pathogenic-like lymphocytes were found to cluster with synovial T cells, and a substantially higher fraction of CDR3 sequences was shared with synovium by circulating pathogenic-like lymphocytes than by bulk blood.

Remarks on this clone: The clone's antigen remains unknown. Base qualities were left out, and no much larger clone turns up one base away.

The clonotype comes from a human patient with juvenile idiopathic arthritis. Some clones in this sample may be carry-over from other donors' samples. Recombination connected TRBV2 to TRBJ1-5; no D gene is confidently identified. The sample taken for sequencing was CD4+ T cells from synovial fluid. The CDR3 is CASRGAVRSGINQPQHF. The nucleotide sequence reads TGTGCCAGCAGGGGAGCTGTCCGTTCAGGTATCAATCAGCCCCAGCATTTT.